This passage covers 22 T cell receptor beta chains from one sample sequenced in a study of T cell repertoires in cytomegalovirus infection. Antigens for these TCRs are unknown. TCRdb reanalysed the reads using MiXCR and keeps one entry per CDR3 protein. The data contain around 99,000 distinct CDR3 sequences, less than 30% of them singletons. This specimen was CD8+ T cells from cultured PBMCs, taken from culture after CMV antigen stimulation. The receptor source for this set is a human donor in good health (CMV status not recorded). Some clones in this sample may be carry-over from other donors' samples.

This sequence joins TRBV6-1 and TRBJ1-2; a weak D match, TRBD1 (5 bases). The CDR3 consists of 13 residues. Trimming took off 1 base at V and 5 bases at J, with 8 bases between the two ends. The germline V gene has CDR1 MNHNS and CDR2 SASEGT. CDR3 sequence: CASSEDRRYGYTF. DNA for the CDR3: TGTGCCAGCAGTGAAGACAGGCGTTATGGCTACACCTTC.

DNA of the CDR3: TGTGCCAGCAGTTTAGGGCTAGCGGGGGGGCAGAGCACAGATACGCAGTATTTT. Protein: CASSLGLAGGQSTDTQYF. J is TRBJ2-3 and V is TRBV28; 12 bases match TRBD2. This CDR3 contains 18 residues. V shed 2 bases, J shed 0 bases, and the junction held 6 bases outside the gene matches. Germline V gives CDR1 MDHEN, CDR2 SYDVKM.

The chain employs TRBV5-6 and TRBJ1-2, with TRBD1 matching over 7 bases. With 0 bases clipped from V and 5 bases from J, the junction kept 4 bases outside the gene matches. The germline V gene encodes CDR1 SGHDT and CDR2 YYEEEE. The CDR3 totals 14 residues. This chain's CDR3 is CASSLGDSLYGYTF. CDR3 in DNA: TGTGCCAGCAGCTTGGGGGACAGTTTATATGGCTACACCTTC.

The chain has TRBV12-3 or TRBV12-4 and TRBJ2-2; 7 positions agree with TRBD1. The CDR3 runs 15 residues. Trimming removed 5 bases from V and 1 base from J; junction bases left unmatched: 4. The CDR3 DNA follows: TGTGCCAGCAGTGACAGGGCAAGGAACACCGGGGAGCTGTTTTTT. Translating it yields CASSDRARNTGELFF.

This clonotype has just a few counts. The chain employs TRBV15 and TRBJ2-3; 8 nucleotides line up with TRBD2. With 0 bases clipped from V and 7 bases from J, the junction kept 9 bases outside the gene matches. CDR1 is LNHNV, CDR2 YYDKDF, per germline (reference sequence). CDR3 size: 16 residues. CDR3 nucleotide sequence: TGTGCCACCAGCAGAGATCCGGGACTAGTTCCCTATACGCAGTATTTT. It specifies CATSRDPGLVPYTQYF.

CDR3 sequence: CASSPPGQGAHEQYF. CDR3 sequence (DNA): TGTGCCAGCAGTCCGCCGGGACAGGGGGCCCACGAGCAGTACTTC. The rearrangement joins TRBV2 to TRBJ2-7, with TRBD1 matching over 12 bases. The CDR3 sequence is 15 residues long. CDR1 SNHLY and CDR2 FYNNEI come from the germline V gene. Trimming at V came to 5 bases and at J to 5 bases, leaving 7 bases not matched to a gene. Using reference TRBV2 and TRBJ2-7 for the parts outside the CDR3, the full variable domain is EPEVTQTPSHQVTQMGQEVILRCVPISNHLYFYWYRQILGQKVEFLVSFYNNEISEKSEIFDDQFSVERPDGSNFTLKIRSTKLEDSAMYFCASSPPGQGAHEQYFGPGTRLTVT.

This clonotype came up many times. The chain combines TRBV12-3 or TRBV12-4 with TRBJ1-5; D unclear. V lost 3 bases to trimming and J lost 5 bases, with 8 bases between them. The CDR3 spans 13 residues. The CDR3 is CASSFSGDQPQHF. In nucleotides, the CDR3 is TGTGCCAGCAGTTTTTCGGGAGATCAGCCCCAGCATTTT.

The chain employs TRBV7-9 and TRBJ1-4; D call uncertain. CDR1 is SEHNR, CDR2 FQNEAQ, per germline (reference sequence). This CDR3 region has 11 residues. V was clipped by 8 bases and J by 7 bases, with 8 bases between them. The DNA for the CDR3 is TGTGCCAGCTGGGGAGGTGAAAAACTGTTTTTT. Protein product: CASWGGEKLFF.

This CDR3 reads CASKGAGYEQYF. For the CDR3, the DNA is TGTGCCAGCAAGGGGGCAGGGTACGAGCAGTACTTC. The chain combines TRBV7-6 with TRBJ2-7; 7 bases are a match to TRBD1. CDR3 length equals 12 residues. After removal of 7 bases from V and 4 bases from J, the junction contained 4 bases not matched to a gene. From germline, CDR1 is SGHVS and CDR2 FNYEAQ.

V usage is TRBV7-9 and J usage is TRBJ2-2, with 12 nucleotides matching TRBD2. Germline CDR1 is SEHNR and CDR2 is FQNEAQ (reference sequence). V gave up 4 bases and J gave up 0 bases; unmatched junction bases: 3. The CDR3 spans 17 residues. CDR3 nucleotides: TGTGCCAGCAGCTCGGGACTAGCGGGTTCGAACACCGGGGAGCTGTTTTTT. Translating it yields CASSSGLAGSNTGELFF.

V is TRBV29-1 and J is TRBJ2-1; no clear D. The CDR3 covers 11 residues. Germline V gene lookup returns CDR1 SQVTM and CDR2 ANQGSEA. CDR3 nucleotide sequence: TGCAGTTACAGTCGGTACAATGAGCAGTTCTTC. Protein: CSYSRYNEQFF.

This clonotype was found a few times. The CDR3 sequence is CASSYGGTGGTDTQYF. For the CDR3, the DNA is TGTGCCAGCAGTTACGGGGGGACAGGGGGCACAGATACGCAGTATTTT. The chain couples TRBV6-1 to TRBJ2-3; TRBD1 matches at 10 bases. The J segment lost 1 base and the V segment lost 5 bases, leaving 6 bases of the junction unmatched. The V gene's germline CDR1 is MNHNS and CDR2 SASEGT. CDR3 length: 16 amino acids.

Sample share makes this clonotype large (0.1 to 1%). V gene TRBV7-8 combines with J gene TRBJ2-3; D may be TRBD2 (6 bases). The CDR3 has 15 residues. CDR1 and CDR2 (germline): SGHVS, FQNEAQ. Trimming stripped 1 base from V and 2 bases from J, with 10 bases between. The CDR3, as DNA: TGTGCCAGCAGCTTAGAATTAGCGGTCACAGATACGCAGTATTTT. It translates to CASSLELAVTDTQYF.

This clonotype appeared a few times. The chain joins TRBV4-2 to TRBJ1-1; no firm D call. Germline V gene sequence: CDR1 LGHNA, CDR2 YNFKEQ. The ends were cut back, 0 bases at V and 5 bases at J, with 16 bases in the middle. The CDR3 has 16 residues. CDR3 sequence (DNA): TGTGCCAGCAGCCAAGACGGCCTCATAGGAGCGACTGAAGCTTTCTTT. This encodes CASSQDGLIGATEAFF.

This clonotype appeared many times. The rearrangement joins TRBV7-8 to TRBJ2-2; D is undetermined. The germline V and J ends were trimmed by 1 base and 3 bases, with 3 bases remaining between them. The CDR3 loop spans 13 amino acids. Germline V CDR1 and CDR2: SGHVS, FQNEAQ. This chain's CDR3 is CASSLEYTGELFF. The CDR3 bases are TGTGCCAGCAGCTTAGAGTACACCGGGGAGCTGTTTTTT.

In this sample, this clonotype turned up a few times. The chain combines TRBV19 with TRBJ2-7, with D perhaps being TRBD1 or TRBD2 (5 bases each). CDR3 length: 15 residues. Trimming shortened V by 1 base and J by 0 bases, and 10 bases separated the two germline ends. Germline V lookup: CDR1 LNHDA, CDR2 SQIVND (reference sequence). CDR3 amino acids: CASSIGAGSSYEQYF. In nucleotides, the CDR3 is TGTGCCAGTAGTATAGGAGCAGGGAGCTCCTACGAGCAGTACTTC.

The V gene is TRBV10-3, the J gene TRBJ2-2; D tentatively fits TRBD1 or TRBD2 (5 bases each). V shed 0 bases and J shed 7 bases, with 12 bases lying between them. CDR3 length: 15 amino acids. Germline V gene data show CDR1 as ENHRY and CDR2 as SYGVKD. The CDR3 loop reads CAISESWQGDGELFF. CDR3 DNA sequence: TGTGCCATCAGTGAGTCCTGGCAGGGAGACGGGGAGCTGTTTTTT.

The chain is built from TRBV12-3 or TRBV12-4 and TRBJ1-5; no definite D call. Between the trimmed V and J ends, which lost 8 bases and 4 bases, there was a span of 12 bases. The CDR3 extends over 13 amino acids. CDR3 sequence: CASDLLGNQPQHF. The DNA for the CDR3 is TGTGCCAGCGACCTACTGGGGAATCAGCCCCAGCATTTT.

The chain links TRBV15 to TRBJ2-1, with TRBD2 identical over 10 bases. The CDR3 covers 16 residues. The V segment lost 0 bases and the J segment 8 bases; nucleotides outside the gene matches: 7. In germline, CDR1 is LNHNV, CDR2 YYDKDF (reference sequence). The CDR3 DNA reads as TGTGCCACCAGCAGAGATCGAGCGGGGGGGCTCGATGAGCAGTTCTTC. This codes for CATSRDRAGGLDEQFF. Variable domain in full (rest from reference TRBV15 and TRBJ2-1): DAMVIQNPRYQVTQFGKPVTLSCSQTLNHNVMYWYQQKSSQAPKLLFHYYDKDFNNEADTPDNFQSRRPNTSFCFLDIRSPGLGDTAMYLCATSRDRAGGLDEQFFGPGTRLTVL.

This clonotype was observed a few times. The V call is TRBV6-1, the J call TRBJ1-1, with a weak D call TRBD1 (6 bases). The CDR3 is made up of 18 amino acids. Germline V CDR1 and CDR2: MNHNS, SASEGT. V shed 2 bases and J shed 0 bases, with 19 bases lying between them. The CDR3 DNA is TGTGCCAGCAGTGAAAAATTTGCGGGGGCCGCGATGAACACTGAAGCTTTCTTT. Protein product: CASSEKFAGAAMNTEAFF.

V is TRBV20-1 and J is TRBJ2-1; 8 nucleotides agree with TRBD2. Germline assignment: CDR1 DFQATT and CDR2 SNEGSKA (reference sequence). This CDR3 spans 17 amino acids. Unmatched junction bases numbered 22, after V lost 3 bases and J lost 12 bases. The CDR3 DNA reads TGCAGTGCTAGTGATTCCCTACGAGCGGGGGCGGACCTTGGGCAGTTCTTC. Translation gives CSASDSLRAGADLGQFF.

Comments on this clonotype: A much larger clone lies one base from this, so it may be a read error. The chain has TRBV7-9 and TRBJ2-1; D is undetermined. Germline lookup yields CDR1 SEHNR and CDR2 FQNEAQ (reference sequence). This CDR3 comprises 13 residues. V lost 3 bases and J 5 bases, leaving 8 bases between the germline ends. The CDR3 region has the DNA TGTGCCAGCAGCTTTGTCGGCCACAATGAGCAGTTCTTC. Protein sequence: CASSFVGHNEQFF.